Below are 3 T cell receptor beta chains sequenced from a single sample in a study of T-cell reconstitution after alpha-beta-depleted transplantation in children. The TCRbeta library incorporated unique molecular identifiers. Using its own MiXCR run on the PCR reads, TCRdb lists one record per CDR3 protein. The data show hundreds of thousands of distinct CDR3 sequences, with 10% to 15% seen just once and over 3.5% held by the top ten. Sequencing used PBMCs, obtained from the stem cell graft. The receptors were gathered from a human donor who donated a stem cell graft to a child with Fanconi anemia.

A few counts support this clonotype. The rearrangement joins TRBV4-3 to TRBJ2-1; 8 nucleotides match TRBD2. The V gene's germline CDR1 is LGHNA and CDR2 YSLEER. This CDR3 has 17 residues. Germline trimming cut 4 bases from V and 6 bases from J; bases unmatched to any gene: 14. CDR3 sequence: CASSPIGTGGLGNEQFF. In DNA form, the CDR3 reads TGCGCCAGCAGCCCCATCGGTACGGGGGGGCTCGGCAATGAGCAGTTCTTC.

V is TRBV20-1 and J is TRBJ2-3; the D is unclear. The CDR3 sequence is 11 residues long. Germline CDR1 reads DFQATT; CDR2 reads SNEGSKA (reference sequence). The germline V and J ends were trimmed by 1 base and 6 bases, with 5 bases remaining between them. CDR3 DNA: TGCAGTGCTAGAGTCGGGGATACGCAGTATTTT. Translated: CSARVGDTQYF.

This sequence joins TRBV27 and TRBJ2-4; 7 positions agree with TRBD2. This CDR3 region has 12 residues. Trimming cost V 5 bases and J 5 bases; bases outside gene matches: 0. Germline-derived CDR1 and CDR2 are MNHEY and SMNVEV (reference sequence). The CDR3 spells CASSSGENIQYF. Here the CDR3 DNA reads TGTGCCAGCAGTAGCGGGGAAAACATTCAGTACTTC.